The rows below give T cell receptor beta chains drawn from one sample of a study of blood T cells in healthy people across ages. TCRdb reprocessed the 5' RACE reads with MiXCR, giving one entry per CDR3 protein. The table lists fewer than 1.5 million distinct CDR3 sequences, about 40% of them singletons. Sequencing was performed on blood. The receptors come from a woman younger than 30 in good health. CDR3s include the opening cysteine and the closing phenylalanine or tryptophan. D genes are given only for firm matches. Only some rows state a clone size, as once, few, many or a class for expanded clones.

.,TRBV9,.,TRBJ1-1,CASSAPGVNTEAFF,TGTGCCAGCAGCGCCCCAGGGGTGAACACTGAAGCTTTCTTT
many,TRBV3-1,TRBD2,TRBJ2-3,CASSQTSGRTDTQYF,TGTGCCAGCAGCCAAACTAGCGGGAGAACAGATACGCAGTATTTT
.,TRBV20-1,TRBD1,TRBJ2-7,CSALRTGGDEQYF,TGCAGTGCTCTTAGGACAGGGGGCGATGAGCAGTACTTC
.,TRBV10-3,.,TRBJ2-7,CAISPDSDEQYF,TGTGCCATCAGCCCCGACAGCGACGAGCAGTACTTC
.,TRBV5-1,.,TRBJ1-1,CASSSVKSDEAFF,TGCGCCAGCAGCTCCGTGAAAAGTGATGAAGCTTTCTTT
.,TRBV12-3/TRBV12-4,.,TRBJ2-1,CASSPTGVATGEQFF,TGTGCCAGCAGTCCAACGGGGGTTGCAACTGGTGAGCAGTTCTTC
.,TRBV5-5,.,TRBJ1-5,CASSLEVQGINQPQHF,TGTGCCAGCAGCTTGGAGGTTCAGGGAATCAATCAGCCCCAGCATTTT
.,TRBV10-3,.,TRBJ2-2,CAISDTANTGELFF,TGTGCCATCAGTGATACGGCGAACACCGGGGAGCTGTTTTTT
.,TRBV9,TRBD1,TRBJ1-2,CASSATSRTGGGYGYTF,TGTGCCAGCAGCGCTACTTCTCGGACAGGGGGAGGCTATGGCTACACCTTC
few,TRBV3-1,TRBD1,TRBJ2-3,CASSARQGADTQYF,TGTGCCAGCAGCGCGAGACAGGGCGCAGATACGCAGTATTTT
few,TRBV6-4,TRBD2,TRBJ2-3,CASSRLAGETDTQYF,TGTGCCAGCAGCAGACTAGCGGGAGAGACAGATACGCAGTATTTT
.,TRBV12-3/TRBV12-4,.,TRBJ2-3,CASRSGLNTDTQYF,TGTGCCAGCAGAAGCGGACTCAACACAGATACGCAGTATTTT
once,TRBV2,TRBD2,TRBJ2-7,CASGEGLADLYEQYF,TGTGCCAGCGGTGAAGGACTAGCGGACCTTTACGAGCAGTACTTC
.,TRBV6-1,.,TRBJ1-2,CASSETGHGYTF,TGTGCCAGCAGTGAAACGGGGCATGGCTACACCTTC
.,TRBV20-1,.,TRBJ2-7,CSASGHTSYEQYF,TGCAGTGCCTCGGGACATACCTCCTACGAGCAGTACTTC
.,TRBV12-3/TRBV12-4,.,TRBJ2-5,CATSGWGGETQYF,TGTGCCACCTCAGGGTGGGGCGGAGAGACCCAGTACTTC
.,TRBV5-1,.,TRBJ1-2,CASCPGPNYGYTF,TGCGCCAGCTGCCCAGGTCCTAACTATGGCTACACCTTC
.,TRBV3-1,.,TRBJ2-7,CASSHYTGQLGGYEQYF,TGTGCCAGCAGCCACTACACCGGCCAGCTAGGTGGCTACGAGCAGTACTTC
.,TRBV10-1,TRBD2,TRBJ2-5,CASSGTSRYNEQYF,TGCGCCAGCTCCGGGACTAGCAGGTACAATGAGCAGTACTTC
.,TRBV3-1,.,TRBJ2-3,CASSGILNGPPGDTDTQYF,TGTGCCAGCAGTGGAATTTTGAATGGCCCACCAGGGGACACAGATACGCAGTATTTT
once,TRBV13,TRBD1,TRBJ2-1,CAGSLVGTGGEQFF,TGTGCCGGCAGCTTAGTCGGGACAGGAGGTGAGCAGTTCTTC
.,TRBV6-5,.,TRBJ2-4,CATTGPAKNIQYF,TGTGCCACTACGGGGCCGGCCAAAAACATTCAGTACTTC
.,TRBV27,TRBD1,TRBJ1-4,CASSQQGQEKLFF,TGTGCCAGCAGTCAACAGGGGCAAGAAAAACTGTTTTTT
.,TRBV11-2,.,TRBJ1-1,CASSLDRTSEAFF,TGTGCCAGCAGCTTGGACAGAACATCTGAAGCTTTCTTT
few,TRBV5-1,TRBD2,TRBJ2-3,CASSLRTSAYSTDTQYF,TGCGCCAGCAGCTTGCGGACTAGCGCCTATAGCACAGATACGCAGTATTTT
many,TRBV5-1,TRBD2,TRBJ2-3,CASSLGTSGGTDTQYF,TGTGCCAGCAGCCTAGGGACTAGCGGGGGCACAGATACGCAGTATTTT
.,TRBV7-2,TRBD2,TRBJ2-1,CTSSETSGYNGQFF,TGTACCAGCAGCGAGACTAGCGGATACAATGGGCAGTTCTTC
few,TRBV20-1,TRBD2,TRBJ2-7,CSRRNLAGSSYEQYF,TGCAGTCGACGCAACCTAGCGGGGAGCTCCTACGAGCAGTACTTC
few,TRBV7-3,.,TRBJ1-4,CASSSWTALSRKLFF,TGTGCCAGCAGCTCCTGGACCGCCCTGAGTAGAAAACTGTTTTTT
few,TRBV27,TRBD1,TRBJ2-7,CASSLSRTGVYEQYF,TGTGCCAGCAGTTTATCAAGAACAGGGGTGTACGAGCAGTACTTC
few,TRBV5-5,TRBD1,TRBJ1-1,CASGQTGTASNSAFF,TGTGCCAGCGGTCAGACGGGGACAGCGTCCAACAGCGCTTTCTTT
.,TRBV7-8,.,TRBJ2-6,CAHSEGHFISGANVLTF,TGTGCCCACAGTGAGGGACACTTTATCTCTGGGGCCAACGTCCTGACTTTC
.,TRBV3-1,.,TRBJ2-7,CASSHLRGPTRHEQYF,TGTGCCAGCAGCCACCTGCGGGGGCCAACACGCCACGAGCAGTACTTC
once,TRBV10-3,TRBD1,TRBJ1-4,CVISDSDRGNEKLFF,TGTGTCATCAGTGACTCGGACAGGGGTAATGAAAAACTGTTTTTT
.,TRBV20-1,TRBD2,TRBJ2-5,CSATPASGYQETQYF,TGCAGTGCCACCCCGGCTAGCGGGTACCAAGAGACCCAGTACTTC
few,TRBV5-1,TRBD2,TRBJ2-1,CASSWTSGGAYNEQFF,TGCGCCAGCAGCTGGACTAGCGGGGGGGCTTACAATGAGCAGTTCTTC
.,TRBV12-3/TRBV12-4,.,TRBJ2-3,CASSSQRVTDTQYF,TGTGCCAGCAGCTCCCAGCGGGTCACAGATACGCAGTATTTT
.,TRBV15,.,TRBJ2-3,CATSRDGAGALGTDTQYF,TGTGCCACCAGCAGAGATGGGGCGGGGGCGCTCGGTACAGATACGCAGTATTTT
few,TRBV11-2,TRBD1,TRBJ2-7,CASSFGGWGDRTKSHEQYF,TGTGCCAGCAGCTTCGGAGGCTGGGGGGACAGGACAAAATCCCACGAGCAGTACTTC
.,TRBV28,TRBD1,TRBJ1-2,CASSPRDRVLGYTF,TGTGCCAGCAGTCCCCGGGACAGGGTTTTGGGCTACACCTTC
few,TRBV7-9,.,TRBJ1-5,CASSLDTLGQPQHF,TGTGCCAGCAGCTTAGATACGTTGGGTCAGCCCCAGCATTTT
.,TRBV2,TRBD1,TRBJ2-7,CASSAETGISYEQYF,TGTGCCAGCAGTGCGGAGACAGGGATCTCCTACGAGCAGTACTTC
few,TRBV25-1,.,TRBJ2-7,CASSGASTYEQYF,TGTGCCAGCAGTGGGGCCAGCACCTACGAGCAGTACTTC
few,TRBV29-1,.,TRBJ2-7,CSVIINYEQYF,TGCAGCGTCATAATTAACTACGAGCAGTACTTC
.,TRBV2,.,TRBJ2-7,CASSEASSGYYEQYF,TGTGCCAGCAGTGAAGCGTCGAGCGGCTACTACGAGCAGTACTTC
few,TRBV27,TRBD1,TRBJ2-5,CASSLSRDRQPQYF,TGTGCCAGCAGTTTATCCCGGGACAGACAACCTCAGTACTTC
.,TRBV20-1,.,TRBJ2-5,CSARGLGMETQYF,TGCAGTGCTAGGGGACTCGGGATGGAGACCCAGTACTTC
once,TRBV28,.,TRBJ1-1,CASSRPTLNTEAFF,TGTGCCAGCAGCCGCCCTACGCTGAACACTGAAGCTTTCTTT
.,TRBV5-1,.,TRBJ1-2,CASSGIGQGYGYTF,TGCGCCAGCAGCGGGATTGGGCAGGGGTATGGCTACACCTTC
.,TRBV4-2,TRBD1,TRBJ2-7,CASSQDHGQGGEQYF,TGTGCCAGCAGCCAAGATCATGGACAGGGGGGTGAGCAGTACTTC
.,TRBV9,.,TRBJ2-7,CASSASGGGWPSSYNEQYF,TGTGCCAGCAGCGCCTCTGGTGGGGGGTGGCCCAGCTCCTACAATGAGCAGTACTTC
few,TRBV20-1,.,TRBJ2-1,CSANRDDEQFF,TGCAGTGCTAACAGGGACGATGAGCAGTTCTTC
.,TRBV7-6,.,TRBJ2-1,CASSLDGFNSEQFF,TGTGCCAGCAGCCTAGACGGCTTCAACAGTGAGCAGTTCTTC
.,TRBV11-2,.,TRBJ2-1,CASNPLEAPDEQFF,TGTGCCAGCAACCCTTTGGAGGCCCCCGATGAGCAGTTCTTC
many,TRBV7-7,.,TRBJ2-1,CASSFRDYNEQFF,TGTGCCAGCAGCTTTAGGGACTACAATGAGCAGTTCTTC
few,TRBV5-5,TRBD2,TRBJ2-7,CASIAGTSGPYEQYF,TGTGCCAGCATCGCCGGGACTAGCGGTCCCTACGAGCAGTACTTC
.,TRBV10-3,TRBD1,TRBJ2-5,CAITTGQGEQYF,TGTGCCATCACTACGGGACAGGGAGAGCAGTACTTC